This T cell receptor (beta chain) was captured in a study of cytomegalovirus exposure and HLA in healthy donors. Study results and caveats: In a later analysis, TCR association rates varied by HLA locus: DRB1 most, HLA-C fewest. Later genetic work tied a missense DCLRE1C variant to beta-chain V and J trimming.

In the PCR, 60 Vbeta and 13 Jbeta primers were used. Sequencing used immunoSEQ multiplex PCR; TCRdb keeps in-frame clones, though not all of them. Found here are about 120,000 clones, around 82% of them singletons; the top ten hold 1.2%. Regarding this clone: What it recognizes is unknown.

The clonotype originates from a female donor in good health and CMV-seronegative. The sequenced sample consisted of PBMCs.

DNA of the CDR3: TGTGCCAGCAGTTGGGGGGGGGCGGGTTTCTACAATGAGCAGTTCTTC. Its translation is CASSWGGAGFYNEQFF. The chain carries TRBV27 and TRBJ2-1; a possible D gene is TRBD2 (7 bases). Trimming shortened V by 4 bases and J by 3 bases, and 16 bases separated the two germline ends. Germline assignment: CDR1 MNHEY and CDR2 SMNVEV (reference sequence). The CDR3 runs to 16 residues.